One sample yielded the 5 T cell receptor beta chains listed below, sequenced in a study of identical twins. Each CDR3 protein is one row after TCRdb ran MiXCR on the 5' RACE reads. The sample has under 500,000 distinct CDR3 sequences, 14% seen once. The sample also formed part of further work on yellow fever vaccine responses in identical twins.

Sample: CD4+ T cells sorted from blood. The receptors were sampled from a woman under 30 in good health.

As regards this clonotype: One junction end does not reproduce the germline sequence, and a read error may be involved. This chain links TRBV20-1 with TRBJ2-1; TRBD2 aligns across 7 bases. This CDR3 spans 15 amino acids. CDR1 DFQATT and CDR2 SNEGSKA come from the germline V gene (reference sequence). In DNA form, the CDR3 reads TGCAGTGCTTATGACGGGGGAGGGACGTACAATGAGCAGCTCTTC. Translating it yields CSAYDGGGTYNEQLF.

This clonotype was found a few times. The rearrangement uses TRBV27 and TRBJ1-6; D is unresolved. V shed 3 bases and J shed 14 bases, with 17 bases lying between them. This CDR3 is built from 14 residues. Germline CDR1 and CDR2: MNHEY and SMNVEV (reference sequence). CDR3 nucleotide sequence: TGTGCCAGCAGTTTCTTTGGCACCACGGGGTCCCTCCACTTT. Residues: CASSFFGTTGSLHF.

CDR3 residues: CASSLLMSSGGETQYF. In DNA, the CDR3 is TGTGCCAGCAGCCTACTTATGTCTAGCGGGGGAGAGACCCAGTACTTC. The chain combines TRBV3-1 with TRBJ2-5; 10 bases are shared with TRBD2. V lost 4 bases, J lost 4 bases, and 9 bases stayed unmatched. The V gene's germline CDR1 is LGHDT and CDR2 YNNKEL (reference sequence). CDR3 length: 16 residues.

The V call is TRBV19, the J call TRBJ2-7; 7 positions match TRBD1. The length of the CDR3 is 14 residues. V was clipped by 10 bases and J by 1 base; unmatched bases: 10. Germline V lookup: CDR1 LNHDA, CDR2 SQIVND (reference sequence). CDR3 sequence: CAIKLRTGSYEQYF. CDR3 DNA sequence: TGTGCCATTAAACTAAGGACAGGTTCCTACGAGCAGTACTTC.

V is TRBV27 and J is TRBJ1-5; TRBD1 aligns across 9 bases. Germline V lookup: CDR1 MNHEY, CDR2 SMNVEV (reference sequence). Germline trimming cut 3 bases from V and 9 bases from J; bases unmatched to any gene: 6. The CDR3 has 14 residues. The CDR3 DNA reads TGTGCCAGCAGTTTCACAGGGGGCGGTGGGCCCCAGCATTTT. It codes for CASSFTGGGGPQHF.